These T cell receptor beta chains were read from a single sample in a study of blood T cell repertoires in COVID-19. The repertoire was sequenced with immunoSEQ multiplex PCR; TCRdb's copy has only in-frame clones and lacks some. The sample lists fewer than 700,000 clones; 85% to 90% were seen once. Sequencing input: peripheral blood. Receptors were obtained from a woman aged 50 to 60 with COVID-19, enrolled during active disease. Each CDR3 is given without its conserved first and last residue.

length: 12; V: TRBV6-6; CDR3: ASSPGTGIEKLF
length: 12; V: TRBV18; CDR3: ASSTTGSNQPQH
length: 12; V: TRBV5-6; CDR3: ASSRTGVGTEAF
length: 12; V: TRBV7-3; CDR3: ASSSLSNTGELF
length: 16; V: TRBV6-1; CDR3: ASSEPPPGAGVNSPLH
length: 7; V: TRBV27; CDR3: ASTSGQY
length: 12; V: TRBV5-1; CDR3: ASSAETSGDTQY
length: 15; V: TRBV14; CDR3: ASSLFSPPNSGNTIY
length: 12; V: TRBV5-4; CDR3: ASSPTGGMETQY
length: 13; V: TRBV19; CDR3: ASTDSRGGATEAF
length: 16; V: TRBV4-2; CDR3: ASSQDDRKVTYNSPLH
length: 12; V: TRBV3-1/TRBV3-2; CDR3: ASSRGQGGYGYT
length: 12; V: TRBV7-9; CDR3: ASSRDLGGHGYT
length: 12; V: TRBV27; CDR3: ASSLSPDSYGYT
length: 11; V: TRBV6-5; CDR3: AFMGLRGTEAF
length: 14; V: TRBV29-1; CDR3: SVESGQGAQGNTIY
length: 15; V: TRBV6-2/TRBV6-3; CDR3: ASSYGIGGSSNQPQH
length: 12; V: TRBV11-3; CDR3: ASSLVPGGGEQY
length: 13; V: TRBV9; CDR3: ASSVATEPTGTQY
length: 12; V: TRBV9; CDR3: ASSRAGAGNEQF
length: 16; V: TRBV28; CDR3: ASSPRLTSGGAFHEQY
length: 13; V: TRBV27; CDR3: ATADTGGSTGELF
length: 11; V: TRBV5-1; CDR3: ASQDSFGNEQF
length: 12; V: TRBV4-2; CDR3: ASSLTRETNIQY
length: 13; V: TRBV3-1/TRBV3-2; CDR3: ASSQGTGLFTEAF
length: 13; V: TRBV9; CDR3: ASSPWDRGGYEQY
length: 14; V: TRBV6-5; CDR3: ASSYHSRTASYEQY
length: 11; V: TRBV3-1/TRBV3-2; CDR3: ASSQINTGELF
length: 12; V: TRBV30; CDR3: AWTPDRGYTEAF
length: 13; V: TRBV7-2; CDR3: ASSLVQGHNYGYT
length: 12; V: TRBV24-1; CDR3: ATSDLLGTDTQY
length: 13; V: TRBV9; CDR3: ASSVPAGATDTQY
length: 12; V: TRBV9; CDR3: ASTDQGGNTEAF
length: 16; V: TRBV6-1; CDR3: ASSVSWRSLSGANVLT
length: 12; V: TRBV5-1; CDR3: ASSLALSVDTQY
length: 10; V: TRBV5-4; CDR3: ASSFLAGEQY
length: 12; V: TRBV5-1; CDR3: ASSLAVGQLGYT
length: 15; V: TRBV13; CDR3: ASSRNSKTGEGNTIY
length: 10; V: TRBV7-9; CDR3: ASSSSANGAF
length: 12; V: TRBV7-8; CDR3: ASSLGRQGEGYT
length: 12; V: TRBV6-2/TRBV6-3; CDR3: ASSGQSGSYEQY
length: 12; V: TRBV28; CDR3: ASIYDRTNTEAF
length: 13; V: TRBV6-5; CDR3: ASSQPMNRYNEQF
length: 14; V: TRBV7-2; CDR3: ASSLYTGRSNQPQH
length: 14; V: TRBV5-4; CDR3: ASSLRLLSGTGELF
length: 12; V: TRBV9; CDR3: ASSVAAEDYEQY
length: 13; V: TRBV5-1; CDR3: ASSFQRGDYNEQF
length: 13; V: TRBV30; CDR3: AWSVRGRRTGELF
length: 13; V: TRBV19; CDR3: ASSIGLAGLDTQY
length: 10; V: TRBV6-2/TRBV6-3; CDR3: ASSSNNSPLH
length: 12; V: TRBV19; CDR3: ASSLQGSTDTQY